The 17 T cell receptor beta chains below were found in one sample sequenced in a study of cytomegalovirus exposure and HLA in healthy donors. The protocol was immunoSEQ multiplex PCR, while the TCRdb copy is restricted to in-frame clones and leaves out a portion. Here the sample spans over 150,000 clones, 86% being singletons. The sample comprised PBMCs. The receptors shown here come from a man aged 18 to 29 in good health and CMV-seropositive.

The rearrangement uses TRBV19 and TRBJ1-2; possible D gene TRBD1, 5 bases. The germline V gene encodes CDR1 LNHDA and CDR2 SQIVND (reference sequence). V dropped 6 bases and J dropped 5 bases, with 19 bases sitting between them. This CDR3 region has 15 residues. CDR3 bases: TGTGCCAGTAGCTTCCCGCGCGGGGCTGGTTATGGCTACACCTTC. Amino acid sequence: CASSFPRGAGYGYTF.

This rearrangement joins TRBV9 to TRBJ1-1; 7 positions match TRBD1. Germline V gene lookup returns CDR1 SGDLS and CDR2 YYNGEE. V was pared by 4 bases and J by 0 bases, with 12 bases of the junction left unmatched. The CDR3 runs to 17 residues. CDR3 residues: CASSTTGAPLMNTEAFF. CDR3 DNA: TGTGCCAGCAGCACTACAGGGGCGCCCCTTATGAACACTGAAGCTTTCTTT.

The chain links TRBV7-2 to TRBJ1-2, with 8 bases fitting TRBD1. Germline trimming cut 1 base from V and 2 bases from J; bases unmatched to any gene: 3. CDR3 length: 15 residues. The germline V gene encodes CDR1 SGHTA and CDR2 FQGNSA. The DNA of the CDR3 is TGTGCCAGCAGCTTAGAGGACAGGGAAAACTATGGCTACACCTTC. It translates to CASSLEDRENYGYTF.

The chain links TRBV6-5 to TRBJ1-4; a possible D gene is TRBD1 (5 bases). CDR1 MNHEY and CDR2 SVGAGI come from the germline V gene. The V end lost 0 bases, the J end lost 8 bases, and 13 bases lay between the germline ends. The CDR3 is made up of 15 amino acids. This CDR3 is CASSYSHSGGEKLFF. CDR3 sequence (DNA): TGTGCCAGCAGTTACTCCCACAGCGGGGGGGAAAAACTGTTTTTT.

The chain employs TRBV19 and TRBJ2-7; TRBD2 agrees at 7 bases. Germline loops: CDR1 LNHDA, CDR2 SQIVND (reference sequence). The trim removed 4 bases at V and 1 base at J, leaving 4 bases unmatched. The CDR3 has 14 residues. This CDR3 is CASSNQGGSYEQYF. CDR3 in DNA: TGTGCCAGTAGTAACCAGGGAGGGTCCTACGAGCAGTACTTC.

V is TRBV11-2 and J is TRBJ2-7, with TRBD2 identical over 7 bases. J was trimmed by 2 bases and V by 6 bases; bases with no gene match: 7. Germline loops: CDR1 SGHAT, CDR2 FQNNGV. CDR3 length equals 14 residues. The CDR3, as DNA: TGTGCCAGCAGGCCGGGACTAACGACCTACGAGCAGTACTTC. Its protein product is CASRPGLTTYEQYF.

This rearrangement joins TRBV4-3 to TRBJ2-7; TRBD2 agrees at 12 bases. CDR1 and CDR2 from the germline V gene are LGHNA and YSLEER. After removal of 4 bases from V and 3 bases from J, the junction contained 1 base not matched to a gene. The CDR3 is 14 residues long. The CDR3 sequence is CASSPGLAGYEQYF. The CDR3, as DNA: TGCGCCAGCAGCCCGGGACTAGCGGGCTACGAGCAGTACTTC.

This chain joins TRBV5-6 and TRBJ2-3; TRBD2 aligns across 7 bases. Germline V gene lookup returns CDR1 SGHDT and CDR2 YYEEEE. With 0 bases clipped from V and 3 bases from J, the junction kept 1 base outside the gene matches. This CDR3 is built from 14 residues. The DNA of the CDR3 is TGTGCCAGCAGCTTGGGACTAGCAACAGATACGCAGTATTTT. Translation gives CASSLGLATDTQYF.

The CDR3 protein is CASSFSTGRPEAFF. CDR3 coding DNA: TGTGCCAGCAGCTTTTCGACAGGGAGACCTGAAGCTTTCTTT. The J gene is TRBJ1-1, the V gene TRBV13; 7 bases map to TRBD1. The CDR3 consists of 14 residues. CDR1 is PRHDT, CDR2 FYEKMQ, per germline (reference sequence). J gave up 6 bases and V 3 bases, and 7 bases lay outside the gene matches.

This chain links TRBV18 with TRBJ1-1; no clear D gene. Germline values: CDR1 KGHSH, CDR2 LQKENI. The CDR3 loop spans 11 amino acids. Trimming left V 6 bases short and J 6 bases short, with 8 bases between. The CDR3 sequence: CASSLRAEAFF. CDR3 DNA: TGTGCCAGCTCCCTCCGGGCTGAAGCTTTCTTT.

V gene TRBV5-6 combines with J gene TRBJ2-7, with a tentative D call TRBD1 (6 bases). The CDR3 spans 16 residues. Per germline, CDR1 SGHDT and CDR2 YYEEEE. The ends were cut back, 2 bases at V and 3 bases at J, with 18 bases in the middle. CDR3 in DNA: TGTGCCAGCAGCTTAGGACCTTTGACAGGTAACTACGAGCAGTACTTC. Its translation is CASSLGPLTGNYEQYF.

This chain links TRBV7-8 with TRBJ2-5, with 7 bases that match TRBD1. The trim removed 6 bases at V and 4 bases at J, leaving 8 bases unmatched. This CDR3 has 14 residues. Germline assignment: CDR1 SGHVS and CDR2 FQNEAQ. DNA of the CDR3: TGTGCCAGCAGGCAAAGGGGGCGAGGAGAGACCCAGTACTTC. The encoded protein is CASRQRGRGETQYF. The variable domain in full, completed from reference TRBV7-8 and TRBJ2-5, reads GAGVSQSPRYKVAKRGQDVALRCDPISGHVSLFWYQQALGQGPEFLTYFQNEAQLDKSGLPSDRFFAERPEGSVSTLKIQRTQQEDSAVYLCASRQRGRGETQYFGPGTRLLVL.

This clone has a single count. The CDR3 sequence: CAGTPPSNYGYTF. In DNA, the CDR3 is TGTGCCGGCACCCCCCCCTCTAACTATGGCTACACCTTC. The V call is TRBV30, the J call TRBJ1-2; D unresolved. Germline loops: CDR1 GTSNPN, CDR2 SVGIG (reference sequence). This CDR3 is 13 amino acids long. V was clipped by 8 bases and J by 0 bases, with 13 bases between them.

The V call is TRBV6-1, the J call TRBJ1-1, with D possibly being TRBD1 (5 bases). CDR3 length: 12 residues. V was shortened by 7 bases and J by 8 bases, with 14 bases between the two germline ends. Germline V CDR1 and CDR2: MNHNS, SASEGT. The CDR3 DNA is TGTGCCAGCAAAAGAATCGGGGGGGAAGCTTTCTTT. Its translation is CASKRIGGEAFF.

The CDR3 region has the DNA TGTGCCAGCAGCTTGAACAGGGTTTCTGAGCAGTTCTTC. Translating it yields CASSLNRVSEQFF. This chain links TRBV7-2 with TRBJ2-1, with a tentative D call TRBD1 (6 bases). Per germline, CDR1 SGHTA and CDR2 FQGNSA. This CDR3 comprises 13 residues. V was cut by 3 bases and J by 9 bases, with 12 bases left in between.

J is TRBJ2-3 and V is TRBV5-1, with 10 positions matching TRBD2. Looked up from germline, CDR1 is SGHRS and CDR2 is YFSETQ. This CDR3 has 13 residues. Germline trimming cut 4 bases from V and 4 bases from J; bases unmatched to any gene: 0. For the CDR3, the DNA is TGCGCCAGCAGCCTAGCGGGAGCAGATACGCAGTATTTT. This gives the protein CASSLAGADTQYF.

This chain joins TRBV7-2 and TRBJ2-5; possible D gene TRBD1, 5 bases. The CDR3 runs to 13 residues. The germline V gene encodes CDR1 SGHTA and CDR2 FQGNSA. V dropped 5 bases and J dropped 5 bases, with 12 bases sitting between them. Written as DNA, the CDR3 is TGTGCCAGCAGCCCAAGGGGTGGGGAGACCCAGTACTTC. This translates into CASSPRGGETQYF.